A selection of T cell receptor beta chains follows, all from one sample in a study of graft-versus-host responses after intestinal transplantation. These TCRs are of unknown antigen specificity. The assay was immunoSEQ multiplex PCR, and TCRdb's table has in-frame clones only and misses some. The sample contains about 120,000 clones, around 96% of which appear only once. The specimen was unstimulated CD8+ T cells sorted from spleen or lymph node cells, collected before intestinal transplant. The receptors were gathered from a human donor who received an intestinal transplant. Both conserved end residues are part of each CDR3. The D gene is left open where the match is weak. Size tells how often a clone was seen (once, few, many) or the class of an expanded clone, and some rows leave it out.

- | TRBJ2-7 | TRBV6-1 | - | CASSYYEQYF | TGTGCCAGCAGTTACTACGAGCAGTACTTC
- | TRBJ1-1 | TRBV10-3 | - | CAISESGGNTEAFF | TGTGCCATCAGTGAGTCAGGTGGGAACACTGAAGCTTTCTTT
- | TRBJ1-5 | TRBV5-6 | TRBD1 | CASSYQGANSNQPQHF | TGTGCCAGCAGTTATCAGGGGGCTAATAGCAATCAGCCCCAGCATTTT
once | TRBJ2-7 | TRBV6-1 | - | CASSKDSLYEQYF | TGTGCCAGCAGTAAGGACAGCCTCTACGAGCAGTACTTC
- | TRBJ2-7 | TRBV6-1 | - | CASSEYQEMPSYEQYF | TGTGCCAGCAGTGAATATCAAGAGATGCCTTCCTACGAGCAGTACTTC
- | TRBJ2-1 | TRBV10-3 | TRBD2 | CAISRRLAARDNEQFF | TGTGCCATCAGCCGACGGCTAGCGGCTAGGGACAATGAGCAGTTCTTC
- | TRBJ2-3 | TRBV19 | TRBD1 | CASRSDRATDTQYF | TGTGCCAGTAGATCGGACAGGGCGACAGATACGCAGTATTTT
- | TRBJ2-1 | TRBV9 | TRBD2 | CASSAGSGDEQFF | TGTGCCAGCAGCGCCGGGAGCGGGGATGAGCAGTTCTTC
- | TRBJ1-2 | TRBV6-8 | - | CASSQRQISHGYTF | TGTGCCAGCAGTCAGAGACAGATTTCCCATGGCTACACCTTC
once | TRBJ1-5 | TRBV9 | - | CASSAEGGRQPQHF | TGTGCCAGCAGCGCCGAGGGGGGCCGTCAGCCCCAGCATTTT
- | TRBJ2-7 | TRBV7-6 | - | CASSLAGGREQYF | TGTGCCAGCAGCTTAGCGGGCGGCCGAGAGCAGTACTTC
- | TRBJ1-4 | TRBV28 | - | CASSLVQAVNEKLFF | TGTGCCAGCAGTTTAGTACAGGCCGTAAATGAAAAACTGTTTTTT
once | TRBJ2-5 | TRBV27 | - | CATKTRDGYQETQYF | TGTGCCACCAAAACACGGGACGGTTACCAAGAGACCCAGTACTTC
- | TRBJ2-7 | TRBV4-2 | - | CASSQGGSDSYEQYF | TGTGCCAGCAGCCAAGGGGGGTCGGACTCCTACGAGCAGTACTTC